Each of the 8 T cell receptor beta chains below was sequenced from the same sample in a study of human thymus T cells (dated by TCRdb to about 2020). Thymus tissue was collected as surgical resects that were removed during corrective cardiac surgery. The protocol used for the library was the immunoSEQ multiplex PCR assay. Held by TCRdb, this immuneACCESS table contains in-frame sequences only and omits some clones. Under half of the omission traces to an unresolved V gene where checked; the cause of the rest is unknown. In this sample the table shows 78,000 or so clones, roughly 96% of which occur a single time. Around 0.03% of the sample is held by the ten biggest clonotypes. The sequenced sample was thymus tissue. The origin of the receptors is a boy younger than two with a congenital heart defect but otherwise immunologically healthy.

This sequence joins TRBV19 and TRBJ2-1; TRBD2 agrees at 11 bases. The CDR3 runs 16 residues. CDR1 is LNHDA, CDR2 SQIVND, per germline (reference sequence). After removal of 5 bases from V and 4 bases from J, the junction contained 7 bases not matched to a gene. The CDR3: CASSPDSGREYNEQFF. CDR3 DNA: TGTGCCAGTAGTCCCGATAGCGGGAGGGAATACAATGAGCAGTTCTTC. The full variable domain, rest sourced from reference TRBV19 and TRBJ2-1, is DGGITQSPKYLFRKEGQNVTLSCEQNLNHDAMYWYRQDPGQGLRLIYYSQIVNDFQKGDIAEGYSVSREKKESFPLTVTSAQKNPTAFYLCASSPDSGREYNEQFFGPGTRLTVL.

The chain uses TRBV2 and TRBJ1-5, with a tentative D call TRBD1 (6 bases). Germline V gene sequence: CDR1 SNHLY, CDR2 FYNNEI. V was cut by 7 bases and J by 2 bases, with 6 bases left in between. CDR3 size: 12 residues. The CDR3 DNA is TGTGCCAGCAAGGGGGGCAATCAGCCCCAGCATTTT. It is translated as CASKGGNQPQHF.

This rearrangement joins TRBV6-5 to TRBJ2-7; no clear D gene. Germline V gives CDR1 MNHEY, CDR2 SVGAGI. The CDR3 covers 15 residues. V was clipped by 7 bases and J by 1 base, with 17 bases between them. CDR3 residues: CASKGKVGWSYEQYF. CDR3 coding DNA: TGTGCCAGCAAGGGTAAAGTGGGGTGGTCCTACGAGCAGTACTTC.

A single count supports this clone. The CDR3 coding sequence is TGTGCCAGCAGCTTAGTAGGGAGGGTGAACACTGAAGCTTTCTTT. It yields the protein CASSLVGRVNTEAFF. The rearrangement links TRBV7-2 to TRBJ1-1; D is undetermined. Germline V CDR1 and CDR2: SGHTA, FQGNSA. Trimming took off 1 base at V and 0 bases at J, with 9 bases between the two ends. The CDR3 sequence is 15 residues long.

The CDR3, as DNA: TGTGCCAGCAGCTTAGATCAGGGCTACGAGCAGTACTTC. Amino acid sequence: CASSLDQGYEQYF. The rearrangement uses TRBV7-9 and TRBJ2-7; D may be TRBD1 (5 bases). Trimming took 1 base from V and 3 from J, leaving 7 bases between them. Per germline, CDR1 SEHNR and CDR2 FQNEAQ (reference sequence). This CDR3 comprises 13 residues.

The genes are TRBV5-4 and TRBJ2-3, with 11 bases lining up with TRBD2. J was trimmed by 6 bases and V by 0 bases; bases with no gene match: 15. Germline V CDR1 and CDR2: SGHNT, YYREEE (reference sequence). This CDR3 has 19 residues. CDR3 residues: CASSLAPAGVAGGPDTQYF. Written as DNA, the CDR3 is TGTGCCAGCAGCTTGGCCCCGGCAGGGGTAGCGGGAGGGCCGGATACGCAGTATTTT.

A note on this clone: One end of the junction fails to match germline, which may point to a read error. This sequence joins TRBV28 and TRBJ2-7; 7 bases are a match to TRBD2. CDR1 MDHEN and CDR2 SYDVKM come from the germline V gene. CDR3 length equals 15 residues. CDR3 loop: CAGSGGVPTSSEQYF. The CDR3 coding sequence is TGTGCCGGCTCGGGGGGAGTCCCCACCTCCTCCGAGCAGTACTTC.

In DNA form, the CDR3 reads TGTGCCAGCAGCTTGGTCCCAGCCAGCGGGAGTAGGAACACCGGGGAGCTGTTTTTT. As protein: CASSLVPASGSRNTGELFF. The chain employs TRBV5-6 and TRBJ2-2; 8 bases are shared with TRBD2. The V gene's germline CDR1 is SGHDT and CDR2 YYEEEE. With 0 bases clipped from V and 1 base from J, the junction kept 11 bases outside the gene matches. The CDR3 is 19 amino acids.